This TCR beta chain was profiled in a study of CD8 T cells in ankylosing spondylitis. The sample holds many counts of this clonotype. TCRdb analysed the 5' RACE reads with MiXCR anew, one entry per CDR3 protein. The sample carries 300,000 to 400,000 distinct CDR3 sequences, around a tenth recorded once. The source is a female donor with ankylosing spondylitis or in good health (not recorded which). Sequenced material: blood, either unsorted or a sorted T cell fraction (not recorded which).

The CDR3 sequence: CASSLDLAGVEEQFF. Here the CDR3 DNA reads TGTGCCAGCAGTTTAGATCTAGCGGGGGTTGAGGAGCAGTTCTTC. J is TRBJ2-1 and V is TRBV28; TRBD2 aligns across 10 bases. The J segment lost 10 bases and the V segment lost 2 bases, leaving 8 bases of the junction unmatched. This CDR3 region has 15 residues. Per the germline V gene, CDR1 is MDHEN and CDR2 is SYDVKM.